These 26 T cell receptor beta chains share one sample of origin, sequenced in a study of blood T cell repertoires in COVID-19. Using immunoSEQ multiplex PCR, the repertoire was profiled, and TCRdb retains in-frame clones only, with some absent. Here the sample spans more than 250,000 clones, around 84% being singletons. The specimen sequenced was PBMCs or T cells enriched from blood (not recorded which). These receptors were collected from a woman aged 18-29 years who had recovered from COVID-19.

The chain has TRBV5-6 and TRBJ2-1; 15 bases line up with TRBD2. This CDR3 is 19 amino acids long. The V segment lost 4 bases and the J segment 0 bases; nucleotides outside the gene matches: 8. The germline V gene has CDR1 SGHDT and CDR2 YYEEEE. This CDR3 is CASSLGLAGGLSSYNEQFF. CDR3 nucleotides: TGTGCCAGCAGCCTGGGACTAGCGGGGGGACTCAGCTCCTACAATGAGCAGTTCTTC. Full variable domain (remainder filled in from reference TRBV5-6 and TRBJ2-1): DAGVTQSPTHLIKTRGQQVTLRCSPKSGHDTVSWYQQALGQGPQFIFQYYEEEERQRGNFPDRFSGHQFPNYSSELNVNALLLGDSALYLCASSLGLAGGLSSYNEQFFGPGTRLTVL.

This rearrangement joins TRBV5-6 to TRBJ1-2, with D possibly TRBD1 on 5 matching bases. Deletions cut 5 bases from V and 4 bases from J, with 9 bases between. The CDR3 covers 12 residues. Germline V gene sequence: CDR1 SGHDT, CDR2 YYEEEE. The CDR3 region is CASSSGFYGYTF. CDR3 bases: TGTGCCAGCAGTTCAGGGTTCTATGGCTACACCTTC.

The CDR3 DNA sequence: TGTGCCAGCAGACCCGGACAGGGGACCTGGGGTGGCTACACCTTC. Translating it yields CASRPGQGTWGGYTF. The J gene is TRBJ1-2, the V gene TRBV2; the match to TRBD1 covers 9 bases. The V gene's germline CDR1 is SNHLY and CDR2 FYNNEI. The V gene end was trimmed by 6 bases and the J gene end by 7 bases; junction bases not matched to a gene: 12. The length of the CDR3 is 15 residues. The full variable domain, with the rest looked up from reference TRBV2 and TRBJ1-2, is EPEVTQTPSHQVTQMGQEVILRCVPISNHLYFYWYRQILGQKVEFLVSFYNNEISEKSEIFDDQFSVERPDGSNFTLKIRSTKLEDSAMYFCASRPGQGTWGGYTFGSGTRLTVV.

V and J are TRBV5-1 and TRBJ2-1, with 9 bases lining up with TRBD1. This CDR3 is 17 amino acids long. The germline gives CDR1 SGHRS, CDR2 YFSETQ. With V trimmed by 4 bases and J by 5 bases, 13 bases remained unmatched. In DNA, the CDR3 is TGCGCCAGCAGCCGGGGGCTGCTGGACAGGGGCCACAATGAGCAGTTCTTC. It encodes CASSRGLLDRGHNEQFF.

DNA for the CDR3: TGTGCCAGCAGCTTAGTTGGTCAGGGGGAAACCGGGGAGCTGTTTTTT. Translation: CASSLVGQGETGELFF. The rearrangement links TRBV7-8 to TRBJ2-2; 7 positions agree with TRBD1. J was trimmed by 5 bases and V by 1 base; bases with no gene match: 7. CDR1 SGHVS and CDR2 FQNEAQ come from the germline V gene. The CDR3 runs 16 residues.

The V gene is TRBV2, the J gene TRBJ2-6, with D maybe TRBD1 (6 bases). V was cut by 5 bases and J by 4 bases, with 9 bases left in between. This CDR3 spans 14 amino acids. CDR1 and CDR2 (germline): SNHLY, FYNNEI. The CDR3 region is CASSYRAGANVLTF. CDR3 nucleotide sequence: TGTGCCAGCAGTTACAGGGCCGGGGCCAACGTCCTGACTTTC.

The rearrangement joins TRBV19 to TRBJ1-2; a weak D match, TRBD1 (6 bases). This CDR3 has 14 amino acids. Between the trimmed V and J ends, which lost 5 bases and 1 base, there was a span of 11 bases. Germline V gives CDR1 LNHDA, CDR2 SQIVND (reference sequence). CDR3: CASSLQGGNYGYTF. For the CDR3, the DNA is TGTGCCAGTAGTTTACAGGGCGGTAACTATGGCTACACCTTC.

The genes are TRBV30 and TRBJ1-2; D gene ambiguous. Trimming removed 2 bases from V and 3 bases from J, with 10 bases in between. This CDR3 is built from 13 residues. The V gene's germline CDR1 is GTSNPN and CDR2 SVGIG (reference sequence). Here the CDR3 reads CAWSSSGYYGYTF. The CDR3 DNA is TGTGCCTGGAGTTCCTCAGGATACTATGGCTACACCTTC.

On this clone itself: The junction shows a germline mismatch at one end, possibly a read error. The chain is built from TRBV4-2 and TRBJ1-2; 9 bases match TRBD1. The germline gives CDR1 LGHNA, CDR2 YNFKEQ. The CDR3 has 15 residues. The CDR3 DNA sequence: TGTGCCAGCAGCAAAGAGGAGGGACAGGGTAATGGCTACACCTTC. It yields the protein CASSKEEGQGNGYTF.

V is TRBV27 and J is TRBJ2-1; TRBD1 agrees at 8 bases. The germline V gene encodes CDR1 MNHEY and CDR2 SMNVEV (reference sequence). This CDR3 has 13 amino acids. The CDR3 here is CATQGGVYNEQFF. In DNA form, the CDR3 reads TGTGCTACACAGGGGGGCGTCTACAATGAGCAGTTCTTC.

This chain uses TRBV7-3 with TRBJ2-3, with D unresolved. The CDR3 has 14 amino acids. CDR1 and CDR2 (germline): SGHTA, FQGTGA. Trimming took off 0 bases at V and 1 base at J, with 5 bases between the two ends. CDR3 in DNA: TGTGCCAGCAGCTTAACGAGTCGCACAGATACGCAGTATTTT. Its translation: CASSLTSRTDTQYF.

The chain links TRBV2 to TRBJ1-2; 10 bases fit TRBD1. Per the germline V gene, CDR1 is SNHLY and CDR2 is FYNNEI. The CDR3 has 12 residues. J gave up 6 bases and V 7 bases, and 2 bases lay outside the gene matches. The DNA of the CDR3 is TGTGCCAGCAAAGGGACAGGGGATGGCTACACCTTC. Its translation: CASKGTGDGYTF.

The V gene is TRBV19, the J gene TRBJ2-2, with TRBD2 matching 12 bases. The CDR3 runs 16 residues. The V gene end was trimmed by 5 bases and the J gene end by 6 bases; junction bases not matched to a gene: 7. CDR1 and CDR2 (germline): LNHDA, SQIVND (reference sequence). The CDR3 DNA follows: TGTGCCAGTAGTTGGCTAGCGGGAGGGCCTTCCGGGGAGCTGTTTTTT. It encodes CASSWLAGGPSGELFF.

This clone was seen just once. The genes are TRBV3-1 (or the pseudogene TRBV3-2) and TRBJ2-4, with 9 bases aligning to TRBD2. V was clipped by 0 bases and J by 6 bases; unmatched bases: 6. The CDR3 consists of 16 residues. Germline lookup yields CDR1 LGHDT and CDR2 YNNKEL (reference sequence). CDR3 protein: CASSQEPTAGGNIQYF. DNA of the CDR3: TGTGCCAGCAGCCAAGAACCGACAGCGGGGGGAAACATTCAGTACTTC.

V and J are TRBV5-4 and TRBJ1-2; TRBD1 matches 7 bases. Germline loops: CDR1 SGHNT, CDR2 YYREEE (reference sequence). Trimming removed 4 bases from V and 7 bases from J; junction bases left unmatched: 22. The length of the CDR3 is 18 residues. Here the CDR3 DNA reads TGTGCCAGCAGCCCCTGGGACAGCGTAAGCGCCCCGGAGGTTGGCTACACCTTC. This gives the protein CASSPWDSVSAPEVGYTF.

This chain uses TRBV19 with TRBJ1-2, with 9 bases fitting TRBD1. Germline V CDR1 and CDR2: LNHDA, SQIVND (reference sequence). The trim removed 6 bases at V and 7 bases at J, leaving 0 bases unmatched. The CDR3 is made up of 11 amino acids. The CDR3 sequence is CASRTGGGYTF. The CDR3 nucleotides read TGTGCCAGTAGGACAGGGGGTGGCTACACCTTC.

The CDR3 coding sequence is TGCGCCAGCAGCAATAGCCGCGGGACGAGGGACCCTGGGGCCAACGTCCTGACTTTC. Its protein product is CASSNSRGTRDPGANVLTF. The chain is built from TRBV5-1 and TRBJ2-6, with a possible D match to TRBD2 (6 bases). V was shortened by 4 bases and J by 2 bases, with 22 bases between the two germline ends. This CDR3 comprises 19 residues. In germline, CDR1 is SGHRS, CDR2 YFSETQ.

The chain has TRBV6-5 and TRBJ2-7, with 7 nucleotides matching TRBD2. This CDR3 is built from 13 residues. CDR1 is MNHEY, CDR2 SVGAGI, per germline. The CDR3 DNA is TGTGCAAGCTCGGCGGGGGACTCCTACGAGCAGTACTTC. Its protein product is CASSAGDSYEQYF.

This clone was counted at least ten times. The chain uses TRBV21-1 and TRBJ2-5; no DNA check was done on the table's D call, TRBD1. TRBV21-1 is a listed pseudogene. This CDR3 contains 18 residues. CDR3 in DNA: TGTGCCAGCAGCAAAAGTCGTCTGAGACAGACTCTTAAAGAGACCCAGTACTTC. This translates into CASSKSRLRQTLKETQYF.

The chain is built from TRBV7-8 and TRBJ2-7; 12 nucleotides match TRBD1. The junction had 2 bases not matched to a gene; V was cut back by 4 bases and J by 1 base. The germline gives CDR1 SGHVS, CDR2 FQNEAQ. The CDR3 has 15 residues. In DNA, the CDR3 is TGTGCCAGCAGCTGGGGACAGGGGGCGTCCTACGAGCAGTACTTC. This encodes CASSWGQGASYEQYF.

CDR3 sequence: CASSLALTALNENGYTF. CDR3 sequence (DNA): TGCGCCAGCAGCTTGGCCCTCACAGCCCTCAACGAGAATGGCTACACCTTC. V and J are TRBV5-1 and TRBJ1-2, with unresolved D. The CDR3 has 17 residues. The germline V gene has CDR1 SGHRS and CDR2 YFSETQ. The germline V and J ends were trimmed by 0 bases and 6 bases, with 21 bases remaining between them.

The V gene is TRBV29-1, the J gene TRBJ1-1; D ambiguous. The germline V and J ends were trimmed by 3 bases and 5 bases, with 10 bases remaining between them. CDR1 and CDR2 (germline): SQVTM, ANQGSEA. The CDR3 has 12 residues. CDR3 coding DNA: TGCAGCGTTGATTGGTCGGGGACTGAAGCTTTCTTT. Its translation is CSVDWSGTEAFF. Full variable domain (missing parts from reference TRBV29-1 and TRBJ1-1): SAVISQKPSRDICQRGTSLTIQCQVDSQVTMMFWYRQQPGQSLTLIATANQGSEATYESGFVIDKFPISRPNLTFSTLTVSNMSPEDSSIYLCSVDWSGTEAFFGQGTRLTVV.

This clone was detected a few times. This chain joins TRBV3-1 (or the pseudogene TRBV3-2) and TRBJ1-5, with no clear D. The CDR3 has 15 amino acids. From germline, CDR1 is LGHDT and CDR2 YNNKEL (reference sequence). V shed 1 base and J shed 7 bases, with 14 bases lying between them. The CDR3 DNA reads as TGTGCCAGCAGCCAAGGCAGCGGGGTCGGGCAGCCCCAGCATTTT. It is translated as CASSQGSGVGQPQHF.

The chain recombines TRBV30 with TRBJ2-3; D remains unclear. This CDR3 is 12 amino acids long. Germline CDR1 is GTSNPN and CDR2 is SVGIG (reference sequence). The CDR3, as DNA: TGTGTCTTAGAAAGAGGTGCAGATACGCAGTATTTT. Translation gives CVLERGADTQYF. Together with reference TRBV30 and TRBJ2-3, the CDR3 gives the full variable domain: SQTIHQWPATLVQPVGSPLSLECTVEGTSNPNLYWYRQAAGRGLQLLFYSVGIGQISSEVPQNLSASRPQDRQFILSSKKLLLSDSGFYLCVLERGADTQYFGPGTRLTVL.

The chain joins TRBV30 to TRBJ1-4, with D unresolved. The CDR3 is 14 residues long. Trimming shortened V by 0 bases and J by 4 bases, and 9 bases separated the two germline ends. Germline CDR1 and CDR2: GTSNPN and SVGIG (reference sequence). The CDR3 loop is CAWSVGGINEKLFF. In DNA form, the CDR3 reads TGTGCCTGGAGTGTAGGAGGGATTAATGAAAAACTGTTTTTT.

This chain connects TRBV19 to TRBJ2-3, with TRBD1 matching over 9 bases. V lost 5 bases to trimming and J lost 3 bases; unmatched junction nucleotides: 3. This CDR3 region has 14 residues. Per germline, CDR1 LNHDA and CDR2 SQIVND (reference sequence). This CDR3 reads CASSPTGGTDTQYF. For the CDR3, the DNA is TGTGCCAGTAGTCCGACAGGGGGTACAGATACGCAGTATTTT.